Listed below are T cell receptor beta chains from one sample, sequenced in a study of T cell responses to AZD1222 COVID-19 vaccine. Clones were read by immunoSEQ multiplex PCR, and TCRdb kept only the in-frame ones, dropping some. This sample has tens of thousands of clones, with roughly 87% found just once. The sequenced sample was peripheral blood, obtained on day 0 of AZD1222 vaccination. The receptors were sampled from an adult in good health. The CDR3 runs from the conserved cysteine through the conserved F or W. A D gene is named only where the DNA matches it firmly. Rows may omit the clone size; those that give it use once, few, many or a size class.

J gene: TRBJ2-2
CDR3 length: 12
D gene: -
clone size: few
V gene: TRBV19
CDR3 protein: CATNLNTGELFF
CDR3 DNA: TGTGCCACGAACTTGAACACCGGGGAGCTGTTTTTT

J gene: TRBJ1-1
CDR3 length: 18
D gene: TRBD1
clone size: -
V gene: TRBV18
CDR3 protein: CASSTMRTDRVGNTEAFF
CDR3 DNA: TGTGCCAGCTCAACCATGCGAACGGACAGGGTTGGGAACACTGAAGCTTTCTTT

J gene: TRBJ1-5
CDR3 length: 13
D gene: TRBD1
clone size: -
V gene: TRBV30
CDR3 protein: CAWQGGSNQPQHF
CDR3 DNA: TGTGCCTGGCAGGGGGGGAGCAATCAGCCCCAGCATTTT

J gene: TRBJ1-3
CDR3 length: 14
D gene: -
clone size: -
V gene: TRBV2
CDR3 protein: CASSRVASGNTIYF
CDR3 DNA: TGTGCCAGCAGTCGGGTCGCCTCTGGAAACACCATATATTTT

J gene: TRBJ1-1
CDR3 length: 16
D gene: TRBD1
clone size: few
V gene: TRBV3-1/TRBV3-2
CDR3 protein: CASSQPDRGGDTEAFF
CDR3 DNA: TGTGCCAGCAGCCAGCCCGACAGGGGCGGGGACACTGAAGCTTTCTTT

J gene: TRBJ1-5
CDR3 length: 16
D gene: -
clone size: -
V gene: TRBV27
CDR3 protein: CASSLSWGGGNQPQHF
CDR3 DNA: TGTGCCAGCAGTTTATCTTGGGGAGGCGGCAATCAGCCCCAGCATTTT

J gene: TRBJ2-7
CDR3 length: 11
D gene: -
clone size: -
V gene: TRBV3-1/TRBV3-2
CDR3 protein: CASSPHYEQYF
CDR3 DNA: TGTGCCAGCAGCCCCCACTACGAGCAGTACTTC

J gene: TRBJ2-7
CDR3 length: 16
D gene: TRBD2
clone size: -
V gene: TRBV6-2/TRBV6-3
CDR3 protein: CASSQTRTSGAYEQYF
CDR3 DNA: TGTGCCAGCAGTCAGACGAGGACTAGCGGGGCCTACGAGCAGTACTTC

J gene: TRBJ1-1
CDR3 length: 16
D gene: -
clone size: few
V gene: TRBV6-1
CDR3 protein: CASSDPWGGKNTEAFF
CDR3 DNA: TGTGCCAGCAGTGACCCTTGGGGGGGCAAGAACACTGAAGCTTTCTTT

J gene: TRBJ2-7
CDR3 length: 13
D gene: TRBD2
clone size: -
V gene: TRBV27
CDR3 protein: CASRGTSGYEQYF
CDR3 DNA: TGTGCCAGCCGGGGGACTAGCGGGTACGAGCAGTACTTC

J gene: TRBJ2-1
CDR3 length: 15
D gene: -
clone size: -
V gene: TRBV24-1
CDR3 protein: CATSDSGRWDNEQFF
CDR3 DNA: TGTGCCACCAGTGATTCTGGGAGGTGGGACAATGAGCAGTTCTTC

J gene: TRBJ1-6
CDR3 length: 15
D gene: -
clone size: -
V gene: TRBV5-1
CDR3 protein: CASSPVDSYNSPLHF
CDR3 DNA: TGCGCCAGCAGCCCCGTGGACTCCTATAATTCACCCCTCCACTTT

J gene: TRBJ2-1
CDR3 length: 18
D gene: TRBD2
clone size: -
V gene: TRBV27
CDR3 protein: CASSLWYGSGSSYNEQFF
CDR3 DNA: TGTGCCAGCAGTTTATGGTATGGTAGCGGGAGCTCCTACAATGAGCAGTTCTTC

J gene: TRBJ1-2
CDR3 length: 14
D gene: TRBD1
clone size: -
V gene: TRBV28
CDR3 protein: CASSPGQGVYGYTF
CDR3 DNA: TGTGCCAGCAGTCCAGGACAGGGAGTGTATGGCTACACCTTC

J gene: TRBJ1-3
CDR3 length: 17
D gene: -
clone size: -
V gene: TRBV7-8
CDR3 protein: CASSLVGTAVSGNTIYF
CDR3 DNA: TGTGCCAGCAGCTTAGTGGGGACTGCCGTTTCTGGAAACACCATATATTTT

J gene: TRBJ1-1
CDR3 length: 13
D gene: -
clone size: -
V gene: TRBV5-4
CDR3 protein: CASKGGQNTEAFF
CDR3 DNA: TGTGCCAGCAAGGGGGGCCAGAACACTGAAGCTTTCTTT

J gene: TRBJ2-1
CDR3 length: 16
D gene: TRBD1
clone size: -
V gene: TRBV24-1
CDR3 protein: CATSDRGQGAEDEQFF
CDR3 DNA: TGTGCCACCAGTGACCGTGGACAGGGGGCTGAGGATGAGCAGTTCTTC

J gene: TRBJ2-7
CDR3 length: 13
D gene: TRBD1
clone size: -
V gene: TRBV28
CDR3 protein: CASSVRDSYEQYF
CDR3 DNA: TGTGCCAGCAGTGTCCGGGACAGCTACGAGCAGTACTTC

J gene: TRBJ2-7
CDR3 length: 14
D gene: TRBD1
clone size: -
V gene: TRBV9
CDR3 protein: CASSVGGGGYEQYF
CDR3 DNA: TGTGCCAGCAGCGTAGGAGGGGGCGGATACGAGCAGTACTTC

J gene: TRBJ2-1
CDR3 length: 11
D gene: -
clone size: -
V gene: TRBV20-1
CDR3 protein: CSEGQLGEQFF
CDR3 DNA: TGCAGTGAAGGACAGTTGGGTGAGCAGTTCTTC

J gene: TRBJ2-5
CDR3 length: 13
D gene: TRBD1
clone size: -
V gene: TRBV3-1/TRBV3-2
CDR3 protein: CASTGTAGETQYF
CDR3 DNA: TGTGCCAGCACCGGGACAGCCGGGGAGACCCAGTACTTC

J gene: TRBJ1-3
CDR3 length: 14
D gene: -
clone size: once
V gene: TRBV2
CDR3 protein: CASSVAISGNTIYF
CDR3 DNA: TGTGCCAGCAGTGTTGCGATCTCTGGAAACACCATATATTTT

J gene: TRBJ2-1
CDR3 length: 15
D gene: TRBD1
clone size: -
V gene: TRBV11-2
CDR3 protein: CASSWTGNSYNEQFF
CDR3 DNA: TGTGCCAGCAGCTGGACAGGGAACTCCTACAATGAGCAGTTCTTC

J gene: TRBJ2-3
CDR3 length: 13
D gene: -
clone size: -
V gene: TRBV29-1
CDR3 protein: CSVGGASTDTQYF
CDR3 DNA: TGCAGCGTTGGCGGAGCTAGCACAGATACGCAGTATTTT

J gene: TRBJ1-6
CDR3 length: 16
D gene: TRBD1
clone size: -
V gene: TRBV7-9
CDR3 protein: CASSLGSGQRNSPLHF
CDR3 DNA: TGTGCCAGCAGCTTAGGATCGGGACAGCGAAATTCACCCCTCCACTTT

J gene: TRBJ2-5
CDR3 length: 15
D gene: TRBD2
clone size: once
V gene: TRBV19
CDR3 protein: CASSTSAGALETQYF
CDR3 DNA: TGTGCCAGTAGTACATCGGCGGGAGCTTTGGAGACCCAGTACTTC

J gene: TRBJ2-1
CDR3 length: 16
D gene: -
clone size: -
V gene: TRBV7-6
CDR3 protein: CASSPAYGGSYNEQFF
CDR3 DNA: TGTGCCAGCAGCCCCGCCTACGGGGGATCCTACAATGAGCAGTTCTTC

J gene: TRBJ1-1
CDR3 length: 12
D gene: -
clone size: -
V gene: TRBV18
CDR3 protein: CASSPLNTEAFF
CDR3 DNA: TGTGCCAGCTCACCCTTGAACACTGAAGCTTTCTTT

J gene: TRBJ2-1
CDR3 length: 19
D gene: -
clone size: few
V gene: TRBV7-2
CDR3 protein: CASSLDFSVSAGPYNEQFF
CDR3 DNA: TGTGCCAGCAGCTTAGACTTTTCCGTGTCAGCGGGCCCTTACAATGAGCAGTTCTTC

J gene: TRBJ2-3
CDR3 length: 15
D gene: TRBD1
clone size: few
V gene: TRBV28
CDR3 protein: CASTKPDRDTDTQYF
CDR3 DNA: TGTGCCAGCACCAAGCCGGACAGGGATACAGATACGCAGTATTTT

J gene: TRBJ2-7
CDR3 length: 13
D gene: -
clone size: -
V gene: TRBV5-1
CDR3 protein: CASSFKGSYEQYF
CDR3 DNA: TGCGCCAGCAGCTTTAAGGGCAGCTACGAGCAGTACTTC

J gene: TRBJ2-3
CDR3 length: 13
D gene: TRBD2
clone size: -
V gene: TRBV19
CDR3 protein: CASRAGAGDTQYF
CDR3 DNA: TGTGCCAGTAGGGCGGGAGCAGGTGATACGCAGTATTTT

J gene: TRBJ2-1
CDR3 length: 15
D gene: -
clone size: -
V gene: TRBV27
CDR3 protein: CASSLAGPSYNEQFF
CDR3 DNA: TGTGCCAGCAGTTTAGCAGGGCCATCCTACAATGAGCAGTTCTTC

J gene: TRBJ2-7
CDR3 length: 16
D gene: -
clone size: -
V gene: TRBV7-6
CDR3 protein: CASSLGRREDPYEQYF
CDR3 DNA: TGTGCCAGCAGCTTAGGACGGCGGGAAGATCCCTACGAGCAGTACTTC

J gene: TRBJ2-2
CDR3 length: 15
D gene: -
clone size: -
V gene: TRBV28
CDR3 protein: CASSPQPTNTGELFF
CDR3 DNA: TGTGCCAGCAGCCCCCAACCGACGAACACCGGGGAGCTGTTTTTT

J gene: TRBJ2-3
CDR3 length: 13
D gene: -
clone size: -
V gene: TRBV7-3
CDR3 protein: CASSREPLDTQYF
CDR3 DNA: TGTGCCAGCAGCAGAGAGCCCTTGGATACGCAGTATTTT

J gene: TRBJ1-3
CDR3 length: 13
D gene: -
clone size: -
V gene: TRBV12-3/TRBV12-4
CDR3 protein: CASSLWAGNTIYF
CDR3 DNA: TGTGCCAGCAGTTTATGGGCTGGAAACACCATATATTTT

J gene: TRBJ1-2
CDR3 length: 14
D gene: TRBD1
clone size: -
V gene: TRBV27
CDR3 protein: CASSPWDSDYGYTF
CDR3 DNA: TGTGCCAGCAGTCCTTGGGACAGCGACTATGGCTACACCTTC

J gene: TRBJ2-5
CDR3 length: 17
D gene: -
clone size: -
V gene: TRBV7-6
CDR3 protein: CASSPKRSSPFKETQYF
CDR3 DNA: TGTGCCAGCAGCCCGAAGCGGTCCAGCCCCTTCAAAGAGACCCAGTACTTC

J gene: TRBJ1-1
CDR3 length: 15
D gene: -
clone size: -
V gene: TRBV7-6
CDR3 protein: CASSLAVGDHTEAFF
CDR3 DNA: TGTGCCAGCAGCTTAGCTGTGGGGGACCACACTGAAGCTTTCTTT

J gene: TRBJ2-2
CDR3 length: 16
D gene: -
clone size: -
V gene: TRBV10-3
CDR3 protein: CAISESGHPNTGELFF
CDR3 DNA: TGTGCCATCAGTGAGTCGGGACACCCTAACACCGGGGAGCTGTTTTTT

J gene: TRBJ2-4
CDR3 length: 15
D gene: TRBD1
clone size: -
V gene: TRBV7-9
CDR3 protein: CASSLETGGKNIQYF
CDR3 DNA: TGTGCCAGCAGCTTAGAGACAGGGGGCAAAAACATTCAGTACTTC

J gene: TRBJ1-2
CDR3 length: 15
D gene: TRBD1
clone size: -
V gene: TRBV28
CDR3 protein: CASSSNGGGYYGYTF
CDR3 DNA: TGTGCCAGCAGTTCCAACGGAGGGGGCTACTATGGCTACACCTTC

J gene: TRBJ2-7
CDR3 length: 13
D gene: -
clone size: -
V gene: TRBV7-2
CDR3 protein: CASSLAAGYEQYF
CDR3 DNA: TGTGCCAGCAGCTTAGCTGCGGGATACGAGCAGTACTTC

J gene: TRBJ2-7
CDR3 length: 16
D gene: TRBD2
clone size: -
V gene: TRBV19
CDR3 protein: CASSIPSGSPSYEQYF
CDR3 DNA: TGTGCCAGTAGTATTCCTAGCGGGAGCCCTTCCTACGAGCAGTACTTC

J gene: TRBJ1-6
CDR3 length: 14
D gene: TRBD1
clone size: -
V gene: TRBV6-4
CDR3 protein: CASSPGQVGSPLHF
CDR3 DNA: TGTGCCAGCAGTCCAGGACAGGTCGGATCACCCCTCCACTTT

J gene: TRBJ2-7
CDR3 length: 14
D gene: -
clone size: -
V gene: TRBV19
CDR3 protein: CASSSQGEGYEQYF
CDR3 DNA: TGTGCCAGTAGTTCACAGGGAGAGGGCTACGAGCAGTACTTC

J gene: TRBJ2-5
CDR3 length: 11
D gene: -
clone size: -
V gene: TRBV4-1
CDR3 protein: CASSWGAAQYF
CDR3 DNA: TGCGCCAGCAGCTGGGGGGCGGCGCAGTACTTC

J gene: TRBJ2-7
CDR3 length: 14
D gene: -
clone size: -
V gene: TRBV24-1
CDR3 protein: CATSEGRDSYEQYF
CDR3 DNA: TGTGCCACCAGTGAAGGCAGGGACTCCTACGAGCAGTACTTC

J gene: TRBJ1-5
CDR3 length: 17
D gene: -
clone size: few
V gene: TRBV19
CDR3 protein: CASSADSGASYNQPQHF
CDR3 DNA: TGTGCCAGTAGTGCGGACAGTGGGGCCTCTTACAATCAGCCCCAGCATTTT

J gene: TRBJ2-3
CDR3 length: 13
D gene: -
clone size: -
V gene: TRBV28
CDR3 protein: CASSSVGAGAQYF
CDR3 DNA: TGTGCCAGCAGTTCAGTGGGCGCGGGTGCGCAGTATTTT

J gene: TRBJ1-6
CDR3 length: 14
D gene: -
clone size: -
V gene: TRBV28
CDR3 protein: CASSGSLGNSPLHF
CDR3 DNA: TGTGCCAGCAGTGGAAGTTTGGGAAATTCACCCCTCCACTTT

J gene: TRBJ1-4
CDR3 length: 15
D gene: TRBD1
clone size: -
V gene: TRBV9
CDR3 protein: CASSVRDSVNEKLFF
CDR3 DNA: TGTGCCAGCAGCGTTCGGGACAGTGTAAACGAAAAACTGTTTTTT

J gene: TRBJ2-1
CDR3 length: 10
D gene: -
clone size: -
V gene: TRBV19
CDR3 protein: CARCTGEQFF
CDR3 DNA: TGTGCCAGGTGCACGGGGGAGCAGTTCTTC

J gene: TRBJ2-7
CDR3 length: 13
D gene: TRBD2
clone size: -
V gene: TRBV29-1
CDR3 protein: CSVSGRGSYEQYF
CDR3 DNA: TGCAGCGTTAGCGGGAGAGGTAGCTACGAGCAGTACTTC

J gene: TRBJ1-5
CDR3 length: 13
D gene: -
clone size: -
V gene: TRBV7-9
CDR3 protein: CASSSASNQPQHF
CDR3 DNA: TGTGCCAGCAGCTCGGCAAGCAATCAGCCCCAGCATTTT

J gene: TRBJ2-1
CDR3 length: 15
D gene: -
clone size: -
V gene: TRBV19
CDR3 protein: CASSLSRSSYNEQFF
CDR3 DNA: TGTGCCAGTAGTCTTAGCCGGAGCTCCTACAATGAGCAGTTCTTC

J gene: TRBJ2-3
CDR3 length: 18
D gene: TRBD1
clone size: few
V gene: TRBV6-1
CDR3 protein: CASSGPWGTGTSTDTQYF
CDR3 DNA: TGTGCCAGCAGTGGCCCGTGGGGGACAGGTACGAGCACAGATACGCAGTATTTT

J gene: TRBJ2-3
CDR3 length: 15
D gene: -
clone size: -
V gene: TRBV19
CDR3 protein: CASSEQKSRTDTQYF
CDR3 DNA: TGTGCCAGTAGTGAACAGAAATCCCGCACAGATACGCAGTATTTT

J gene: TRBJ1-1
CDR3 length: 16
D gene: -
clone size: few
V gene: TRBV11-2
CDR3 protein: CASSLGKGHKGTEAFF
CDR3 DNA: TGTGCCAGCAGCTTAGGAAAGGGACATAAGGGCACTGAAGCTTTCTTT